This is a list of T cell receptor beta chains from one sample in a study of beta chain features in type 1 diabetes. Sequenced by immunoSEQ multiplex PCR; TCRdb stores in-frame clones only, minus some. The table lists 360,000 or so clones, less than 20% of them singletons, with around 0.044% in the top ten. Sequenced sample: naive CD4+ T cells from blood. The source of these receptors is a young woman in good health. Both conserved end residues are trimmed from each CDR3. The order of the fields is D gene, V gene, CDR3 length, J gene, CDR3 protein. The D gene is left open where the match is weak.

d_gene: TRBD1; v_gene: TRBV7-2; len: 12; j_gene: TRBJ2-7; CDR3aa: ASSLEQGASEQY
d_gene: TRBD1; v_gene: TRBV5-6; len: 13; j_gene: TRBJ1-1; CDR3aa: ASSLSGTGGTEAF
d_gene: TRBD1; v_gene: TRBV29-1; len: 13; j_gene: TRBJ2-2; CDR3aa: SVSMTGANTGELF
d_gene: -; v_gene: TRBV7-3; len: 12; j_gene: TRBJ1-1; CDR3aa: ASSLKGQGTEAF
d_gene: -; v_gene: TRBV15; len: 14; j_gene: TRBJ2-2; CDR3aa: ATSELGTWNTGELF
d_gene: -; v_gene: TRBV7-9; len: 12; j_gene: TRBJ1-3; CDR3aa: ASSPQGPGNTIY
d_gene: TRBD1; v_gene: TRBV29-1; len: 11; j_gene: TRBJ1-1; CDR3aa: SVEGTGATEAF
d_gene: TRBD1; v_gene: TRBV10-3; len: 13; j_gene: TRBJ2-5; CDR3aa: AISGGQVDQETQY
d_gene: -; v_gene: TRBV4-1; len: 14; j_gene: TRBJ2-1; CDR3aa: ASSQGGPSSYNEQF
d_gene: TRBD1; v_gene: TRBV5-1; len: 12; j_gene: TRBJ2-5; CDR3aa: ASSPGQNQETQY
d_gene: TRBD1; v_gene: TRBV18; len: 13; j_gene: TRBJ1-4; CDR3aa: ASSPDREVMEKLF
d_gene: -; v_gene: TRBV4-1; len: 13; j_gene: TRBJ2-5; CDR3aa: ASSPQQSIGETQY
d_gene: -; v_gene: TRBV19; len: 13; j_gene: TRBJ2-1; CDR3aa: ASSRGGALYNEQF
d_gene: TRBD2; v_gene: TRBV2; len: 13; j_gene: TRBJ2-5; CDR3aa: ASSPTSGGPETQY
d_gene: -; v_gene: TRBV18; len: 11; j_gene: TRBJ2-1; CDR3aa: ASSPQGYNEQF
d_gene: TRBD2; v_gene: TRBV5-4; len: 13; j_gene: TRBJ2-3; CDR3aa: ASSTPTSATDTQY